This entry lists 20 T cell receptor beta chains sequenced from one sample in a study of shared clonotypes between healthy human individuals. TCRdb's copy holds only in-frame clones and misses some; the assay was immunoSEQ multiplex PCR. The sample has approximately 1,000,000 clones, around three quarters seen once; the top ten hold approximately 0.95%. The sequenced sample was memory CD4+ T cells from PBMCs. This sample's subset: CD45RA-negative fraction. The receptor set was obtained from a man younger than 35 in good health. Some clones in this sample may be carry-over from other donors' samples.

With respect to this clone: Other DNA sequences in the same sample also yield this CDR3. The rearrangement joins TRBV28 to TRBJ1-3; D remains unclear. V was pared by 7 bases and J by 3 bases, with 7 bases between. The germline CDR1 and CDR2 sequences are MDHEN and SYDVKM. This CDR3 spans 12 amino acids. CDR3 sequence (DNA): TGTGCCAGCACCCCGAGTGGAAACACCATATATTTT. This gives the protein CASTPSGNTIYF.

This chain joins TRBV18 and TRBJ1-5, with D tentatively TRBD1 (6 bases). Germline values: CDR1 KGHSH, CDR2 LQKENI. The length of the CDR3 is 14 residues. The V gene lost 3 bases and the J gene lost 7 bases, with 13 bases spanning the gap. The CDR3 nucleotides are TGTGCCAGCTCACCCACAGGGTTAGGGCAGCCCCAGCATTTT. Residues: CASSPTGLGQPQHF.

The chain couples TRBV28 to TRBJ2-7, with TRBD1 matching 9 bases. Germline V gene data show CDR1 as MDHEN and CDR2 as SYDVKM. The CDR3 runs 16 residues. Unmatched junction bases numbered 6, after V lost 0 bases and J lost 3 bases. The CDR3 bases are TGTGCCAGCAGTTTATGGCGGACAGGGGTAGGCTACGAGCAGTACTTC. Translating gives CASSLWRTGVGYEQYF. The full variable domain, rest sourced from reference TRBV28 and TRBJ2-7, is DVKVTQSSRYLVKRTGEKVFLECVQDMDHENMFWYRQDPGLGLRLIYFSYDVKMKEKGDIPEGYSVSREKKERFSLILESASTNQTSMYLCASSLWRTGVGYEQYFGPGTRLTVT.

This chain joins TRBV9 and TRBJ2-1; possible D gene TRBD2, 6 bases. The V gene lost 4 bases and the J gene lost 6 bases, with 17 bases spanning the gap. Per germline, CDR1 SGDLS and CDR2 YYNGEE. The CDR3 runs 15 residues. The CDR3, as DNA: TGTGCCAGCAGCCCTGGGGGAGGAGGAGCCAATGAGCAGTTCTTC. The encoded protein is CASSPGGGGANEQFF.

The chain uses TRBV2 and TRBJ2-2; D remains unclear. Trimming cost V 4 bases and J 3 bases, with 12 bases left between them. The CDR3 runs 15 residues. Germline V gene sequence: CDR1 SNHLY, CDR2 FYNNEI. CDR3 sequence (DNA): TGTGCCAGCAGTGTAGGGCGGTGGGACACCGGGGAGCTGTTTTTT. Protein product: CASSVGRWDTGELFF.

The CDR3: CASTITDTQYF. CDR3 coding DNA: TGTGCCAGCACGATCACAGATACGCAGTATTTT. This rearrangement joins TRBV2 to TRBJ2-3; D not certain. V gave up 7 bases and J gave up 2 bases, with 4 bases separating them. Germline V gene data show CDR1 as SNHLY and CDR2 as FYNNEI. This CDR3 has 11 residues.

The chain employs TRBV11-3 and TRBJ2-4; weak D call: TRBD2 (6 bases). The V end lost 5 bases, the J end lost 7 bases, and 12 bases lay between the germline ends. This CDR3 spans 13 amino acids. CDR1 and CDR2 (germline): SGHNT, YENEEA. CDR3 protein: CASSPRGWNIQYF. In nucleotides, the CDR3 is TGTGCCAGCAGCCCCCGGGGGTGGAACATTCAGTACTTC.

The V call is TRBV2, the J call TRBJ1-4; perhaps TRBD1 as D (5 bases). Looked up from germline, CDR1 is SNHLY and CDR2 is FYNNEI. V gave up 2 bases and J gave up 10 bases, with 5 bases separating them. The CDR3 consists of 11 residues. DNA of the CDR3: TGTGCCAGCAGTGAAAGGGGAAAACTGTTTTTT. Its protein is CASSERGKLFF.

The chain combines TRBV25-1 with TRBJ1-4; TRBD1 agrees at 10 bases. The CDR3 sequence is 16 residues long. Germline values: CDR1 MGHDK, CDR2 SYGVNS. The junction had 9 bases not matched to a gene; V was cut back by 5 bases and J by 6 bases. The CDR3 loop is CASSPPWTGGDEKLFF. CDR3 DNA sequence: TGTGCCAGCAGTCCCCCTTGGACAGGGGGAGATGAAAAACTGTTTTTT.

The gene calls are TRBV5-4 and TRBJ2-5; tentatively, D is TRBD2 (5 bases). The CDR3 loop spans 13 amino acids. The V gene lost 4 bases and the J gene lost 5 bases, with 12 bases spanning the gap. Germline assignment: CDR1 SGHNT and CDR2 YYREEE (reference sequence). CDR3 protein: CASSAGLKETQYF. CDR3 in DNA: TGTGCCAGCAGCGCAGGACTCAAGGAGACCCAGTACTTC.

Written as DNA, the CDR3 is TGTGCCAGCAGCCCCGGCGGACCGAGGGAATTCTTC. The encoded protein is CASSPGGPREFF. The chain recombines TRBV5-5 with TRBJ2-1, with D perhaps TRBD2 (5 bases). CDR3 size: 12 residues. V gave up 4 bases and J gave up 16 bases, with 18 bases separating them. Germline V lookup: CDR1 SGHKS, CDR2 YYEKEE (reference sequence). Full variable domain (remainder filled in from reference TRBV5-5 and TRBJ2-1): DAGVTQSPTHLIKTRGQQVTLRCSPISGHKSVSWYQQVLGQGPQFIFQYYEKEERGRGNFPDRFSARQFPNYSSELNVNALLLGDSALYLCASSPGGPREFFGPGTRLTVL.

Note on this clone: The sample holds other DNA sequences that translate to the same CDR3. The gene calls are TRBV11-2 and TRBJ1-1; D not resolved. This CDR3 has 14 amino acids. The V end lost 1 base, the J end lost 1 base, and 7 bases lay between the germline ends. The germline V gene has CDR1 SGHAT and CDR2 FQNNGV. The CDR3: CASSLVAGNTEAFF. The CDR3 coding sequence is TGTGCCAGCAGCTTAGTTGCCGGGAACACTGAAGCTTTCTTT.

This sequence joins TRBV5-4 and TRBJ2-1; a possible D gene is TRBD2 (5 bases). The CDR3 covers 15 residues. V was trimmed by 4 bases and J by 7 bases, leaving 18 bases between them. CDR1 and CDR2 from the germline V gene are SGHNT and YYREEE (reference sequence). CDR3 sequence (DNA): TGTGCCAGCAGCCAAACCCGGGCCGCGGGTAATGAGCAGTTCTTC. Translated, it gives CASSQTRAAGNEQFF.

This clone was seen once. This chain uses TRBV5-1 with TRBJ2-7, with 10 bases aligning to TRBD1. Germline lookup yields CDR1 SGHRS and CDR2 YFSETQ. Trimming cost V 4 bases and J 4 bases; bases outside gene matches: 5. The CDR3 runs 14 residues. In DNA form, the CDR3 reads TGCGCCAGCAGCGTTGACAGGGGGCGGTACGAGCAGTACTTC. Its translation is CASSVDRGRYEQYF. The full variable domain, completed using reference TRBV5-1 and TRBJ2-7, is KAGVTQTPRYLIKTRGQQVTLSCSPISGHRSVSWYQQTPGQGLQFLFEYFSETQRNKGNFPGRFSGRQFSNSRSEMNVSTLELGDSALYLCASSVDRGRYEQYFGPGTRLTVT.

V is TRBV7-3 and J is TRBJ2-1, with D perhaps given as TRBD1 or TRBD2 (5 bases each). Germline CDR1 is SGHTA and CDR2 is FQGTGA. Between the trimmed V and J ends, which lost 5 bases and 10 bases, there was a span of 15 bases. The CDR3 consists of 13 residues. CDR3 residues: CASSPPRGVEQFF. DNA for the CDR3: TGTGCCAGCAGCCCGCCTCGGGGCGTGGAGCAGTTCTTC.

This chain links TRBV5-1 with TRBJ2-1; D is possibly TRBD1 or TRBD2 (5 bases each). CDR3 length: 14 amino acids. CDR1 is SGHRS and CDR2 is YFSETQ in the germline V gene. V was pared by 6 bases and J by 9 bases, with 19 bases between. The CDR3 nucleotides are TGCGCCAGCAAACAGAGGGAGTATCAGGGTGAGCAGTTCTTC. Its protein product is CASKQREYQGEQFF.

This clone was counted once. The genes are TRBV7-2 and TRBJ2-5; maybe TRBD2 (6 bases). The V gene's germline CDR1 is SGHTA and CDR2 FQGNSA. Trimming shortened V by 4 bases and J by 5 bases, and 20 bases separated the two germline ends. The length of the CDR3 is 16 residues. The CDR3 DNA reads TGTGCCAGCAGCTGGCGCCTTATGGGCGGGGACGAGACCCAGTACTTC. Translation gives CASSWRLMGGDETQYF.

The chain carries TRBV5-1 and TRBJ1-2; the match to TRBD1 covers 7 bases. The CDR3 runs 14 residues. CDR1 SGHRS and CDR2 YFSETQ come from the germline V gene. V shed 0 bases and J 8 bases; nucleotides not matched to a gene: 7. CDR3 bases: TGCGCCAGCAGCTTGGCCGGGACAGCTATCGGCTACACCTTC. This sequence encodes CASSLAGTAIGYTF.

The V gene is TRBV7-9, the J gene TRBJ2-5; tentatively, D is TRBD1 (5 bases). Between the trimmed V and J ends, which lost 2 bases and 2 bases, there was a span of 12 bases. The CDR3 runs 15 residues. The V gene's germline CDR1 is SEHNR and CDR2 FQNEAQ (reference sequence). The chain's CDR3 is CASSLMGQGQETQYF. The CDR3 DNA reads TGTGCCAGCAGCTTAATGGGGCAGGGACAAGAGACCCAGTACTTC.

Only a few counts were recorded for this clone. For the CDR3, the DNA is TGTGCCAGCTCCGGTAGCGGAGCCGGGGAGCTGTTTTTT. Its protein product is CASSGSGAGELFF. The J gene is TRBJ2-2, the V gene TRBV18; possible D gene TRBD2, 6 bases. This CDR3 spans 13 amino acids. Trimming left V 6 bases short and J 6 bases short, with 11 bases between. Germline assignment: CDR1 KGHSH and CDR2 LQKENI.